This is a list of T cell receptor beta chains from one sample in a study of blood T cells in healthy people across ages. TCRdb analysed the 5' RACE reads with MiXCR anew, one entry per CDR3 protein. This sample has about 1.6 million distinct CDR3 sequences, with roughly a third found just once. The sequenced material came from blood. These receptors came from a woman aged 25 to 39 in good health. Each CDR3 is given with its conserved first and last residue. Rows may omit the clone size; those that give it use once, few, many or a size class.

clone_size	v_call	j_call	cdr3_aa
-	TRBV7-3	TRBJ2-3	CASSPSSTDAQYF
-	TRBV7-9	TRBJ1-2	CASSLADRPNYGYTF
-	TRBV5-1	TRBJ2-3	CASSGLEREGGTDTQYF
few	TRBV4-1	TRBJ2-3	CASSQAWIDTQYF
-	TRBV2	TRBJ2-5	CASMGGRDRETQYF
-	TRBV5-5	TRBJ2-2	CASSQRAGGVWELFF
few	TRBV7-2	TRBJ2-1	CASSPYNRARRNEQFF
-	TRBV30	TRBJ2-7	CAWSTGQGSYEQYF
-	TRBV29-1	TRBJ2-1	CSVGSSGFSYNEQFF
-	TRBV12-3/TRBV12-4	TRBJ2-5	CASSLGTSGGAKTQYF
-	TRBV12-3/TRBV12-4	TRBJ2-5	CASSFGARQQQYF
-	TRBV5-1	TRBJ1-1	CASSLEGGKNTEAFF
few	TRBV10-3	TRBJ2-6	CAISESRGPGANVLTF
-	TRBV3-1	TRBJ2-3	CASSQGRMNTQYF
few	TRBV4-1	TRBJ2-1	CASSQDLAPGPPHNEQFF
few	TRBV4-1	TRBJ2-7	CASSQEWTSSYEQYF
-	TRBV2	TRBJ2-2	CASNVGPAGTGELFF
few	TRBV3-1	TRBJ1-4	CASSSGHTNEKLFF
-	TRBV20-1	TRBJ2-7	CSARNQGTSGYEQYF
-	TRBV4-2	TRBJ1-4	CASSQGTGEGNEKLFF
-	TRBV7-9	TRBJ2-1	CASSLPQPYNEQFF
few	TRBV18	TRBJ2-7	CASSRGLAEQYF
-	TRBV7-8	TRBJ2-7	CASSPEGRITYEQYF
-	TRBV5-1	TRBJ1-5	CASSLEGGAAQPQHF
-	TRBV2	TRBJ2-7	CASTGRVAASYEQYF
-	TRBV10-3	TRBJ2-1	CAISESPPWGGLKAYNEQFF
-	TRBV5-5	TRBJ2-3	CASSFTRGVITDTQYF
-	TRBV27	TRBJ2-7	CASSYSRTGSSYEQYF
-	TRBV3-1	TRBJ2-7	CASSQVPQGNEQYF
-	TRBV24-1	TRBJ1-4	CATSDSRQGAEKLFF
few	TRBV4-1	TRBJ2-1	CASSPRLAAAYNEQFF
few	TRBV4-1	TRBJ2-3	CASSQAGGEDTQYF
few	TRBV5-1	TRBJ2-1	CASNPGTSGDEQFF
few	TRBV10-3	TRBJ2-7	CAIRTSGGIYEQYF
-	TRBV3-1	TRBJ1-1	CASSQAGTGQKAFF
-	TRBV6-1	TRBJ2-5	CATRAGVSWETQYF
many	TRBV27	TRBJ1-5	CASSFGPNQPQHF
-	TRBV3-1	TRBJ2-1	CASSQDFQRGDNKQFF
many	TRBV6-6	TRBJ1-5	CASSRQVNQPQHF
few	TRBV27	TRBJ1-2	CASSFSNRAANYGYTF
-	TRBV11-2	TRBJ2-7	CASSLVSGQTYEQYF
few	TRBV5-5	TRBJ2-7	CASSPGYYGTSYEQYF
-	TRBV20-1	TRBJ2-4	CSARDGTAGGNIQYF
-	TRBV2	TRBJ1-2	CASLAKSFAYGYTF
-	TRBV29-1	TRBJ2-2	CSVERVGAGELFF
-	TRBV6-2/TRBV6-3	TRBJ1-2	CASSYSGQGYGYTF
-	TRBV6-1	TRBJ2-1	CASSAYGDSHDNEQFF
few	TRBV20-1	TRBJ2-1	CSAPVWSYNEQFF
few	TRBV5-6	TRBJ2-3	CASSLDQGLAVPDTQYF
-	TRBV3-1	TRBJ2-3	CASSRLAGIPTQADTQYF
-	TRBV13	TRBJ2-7	CASSLEGTNEQYF
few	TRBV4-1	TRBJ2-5	CASSQSLGGQETQYF
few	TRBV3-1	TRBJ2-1	CASSQGSGSAMGQFF
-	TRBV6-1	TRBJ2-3	CASSGDTGAPDTQYF
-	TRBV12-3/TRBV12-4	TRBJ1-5	CASRQTGGGQPQHF
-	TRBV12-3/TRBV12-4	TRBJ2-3	CASSSSSGRTQYF
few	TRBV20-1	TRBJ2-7	CSAWDTRLQYF